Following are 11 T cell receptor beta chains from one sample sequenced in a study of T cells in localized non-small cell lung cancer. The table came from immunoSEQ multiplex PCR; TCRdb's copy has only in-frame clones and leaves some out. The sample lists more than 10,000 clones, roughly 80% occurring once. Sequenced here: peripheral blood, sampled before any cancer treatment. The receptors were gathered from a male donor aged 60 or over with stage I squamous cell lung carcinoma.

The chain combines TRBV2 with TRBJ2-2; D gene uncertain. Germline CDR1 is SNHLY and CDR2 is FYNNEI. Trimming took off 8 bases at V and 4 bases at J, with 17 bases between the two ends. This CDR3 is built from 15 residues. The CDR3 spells CASHPTALGTGELFF. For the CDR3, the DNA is TGTGCCAGCCACCCCACGGCCCTGGGCACCGGGGAGCTGTTTTTT.

The CDR3 is CASGLAQAGHNEQFF. The CDR3 nucleotides are TGTGCTAGTGGTTTGGCCCAAGCAGGGCACAATGAGCAGTTCTTC. J is TRBJ2-1 and V is TRBV12-5; tentative D call: TRBD1 (5 bases). The V gene lost 1 base and the J gene lost 5 bases, with 12 bases spanning the gap. The CDR3 is 15 residues long. Germline assignment: CDR1 LGHNT and CDR2 FRNRAP.

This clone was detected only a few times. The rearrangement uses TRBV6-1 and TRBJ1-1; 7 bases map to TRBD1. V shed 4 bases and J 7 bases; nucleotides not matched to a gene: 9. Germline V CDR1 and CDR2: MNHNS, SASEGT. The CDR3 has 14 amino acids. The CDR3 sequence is CASSVGGQRIEAFF. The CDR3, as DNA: TGTGCCAGCAGTGTAGGGGGCCAGAGAATTGAAGCTTTCTTT.

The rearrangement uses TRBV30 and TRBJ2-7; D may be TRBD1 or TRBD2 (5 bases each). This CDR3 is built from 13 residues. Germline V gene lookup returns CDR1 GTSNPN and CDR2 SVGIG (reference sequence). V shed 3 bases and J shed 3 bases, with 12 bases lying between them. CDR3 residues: CAWSRDENYEQYF. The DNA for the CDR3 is TGTGCCTGGAGCCGGGACGAGAACTACGAGCAGTACTTC.

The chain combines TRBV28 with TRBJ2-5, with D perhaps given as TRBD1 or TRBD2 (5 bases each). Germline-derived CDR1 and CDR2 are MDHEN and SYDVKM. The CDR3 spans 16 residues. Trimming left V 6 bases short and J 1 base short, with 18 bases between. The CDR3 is CASSPRPGRTQETQYF. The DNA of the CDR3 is TGTGCCAGCAGCCCGCGCCCGGGACGGACCCAAGAGACCCAGTACTTC.

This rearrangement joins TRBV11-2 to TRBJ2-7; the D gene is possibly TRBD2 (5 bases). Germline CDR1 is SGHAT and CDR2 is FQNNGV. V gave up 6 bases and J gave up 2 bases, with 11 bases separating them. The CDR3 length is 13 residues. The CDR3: CASRLRGAYEQYF. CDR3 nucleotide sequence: TGTGCCAGCAGACTACGGGGAGCCTACGAGCAGTACTTC. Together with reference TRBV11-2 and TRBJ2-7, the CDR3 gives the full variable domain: EAGVAQSPRYKIIEKRQSVAFWCNPISGHATLYWYQQILGQGPKLLIQFQNNGVVDDSQLPKDRFSAERLKGVDSTLKIQPAKLEDSAVYLCASRLRGAYEQYFGPGTRLTVT.

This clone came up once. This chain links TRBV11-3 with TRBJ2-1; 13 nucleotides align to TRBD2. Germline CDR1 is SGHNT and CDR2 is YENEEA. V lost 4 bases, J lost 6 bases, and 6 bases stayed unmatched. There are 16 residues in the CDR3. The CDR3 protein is CASSSLAGGPRNEQFF. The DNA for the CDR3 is TGTGCCAGCAGCTCACTAGCGGGAGGGCCCCGCAATGAGCAGTTCTTC.

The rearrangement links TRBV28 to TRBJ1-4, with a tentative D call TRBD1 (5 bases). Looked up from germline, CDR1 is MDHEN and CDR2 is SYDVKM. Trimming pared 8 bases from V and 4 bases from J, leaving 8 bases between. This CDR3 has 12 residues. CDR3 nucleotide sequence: TGTGCCAGCCGCCAGGGTAATGAAAAACTGTTTTTT. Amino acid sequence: CASRQGNEKLFF.

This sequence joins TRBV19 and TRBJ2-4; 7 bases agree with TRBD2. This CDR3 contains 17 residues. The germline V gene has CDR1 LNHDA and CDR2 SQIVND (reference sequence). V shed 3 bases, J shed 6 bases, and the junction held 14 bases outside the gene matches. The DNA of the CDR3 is TGTGCCAGTAGTATGGCTGAGGCTAGCGGCCTCTCAAACATTCAGTACTTC. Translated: CASSMAEASGLSNIQYF. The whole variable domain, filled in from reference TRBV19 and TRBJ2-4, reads DGGITQSPKYLFRKEGQNVTLSCEQNLNHDAMYWYRQDPGQGLRLIYYSQIVNDFQKGDIAEGYSVSREKKESFPLTVTSAQKNPTAFYLCASSMAEASGLSNIQYFGAGTRLSVL.

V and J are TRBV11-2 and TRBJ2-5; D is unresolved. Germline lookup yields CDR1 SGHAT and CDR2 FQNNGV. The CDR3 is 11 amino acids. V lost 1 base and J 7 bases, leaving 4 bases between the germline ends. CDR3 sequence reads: CASSLGGTQYF. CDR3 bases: TGTGCCAGCAGCTTAGGAGGGACCCAGTACTTC.

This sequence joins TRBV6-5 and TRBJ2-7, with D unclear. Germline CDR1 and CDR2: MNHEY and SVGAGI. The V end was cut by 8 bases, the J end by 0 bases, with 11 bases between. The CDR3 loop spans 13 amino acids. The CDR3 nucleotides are TGTGCCAGCTCTAGGCGTATCTCCTACGAGCAGTACTTC. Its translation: CASSRRISYEQYF.